This T cell receptor (beta chain) stems from a study of blood T cell repertoires in COVID-19. Profiling relied on immunoSEQ multiplex PCR, and the TCRdb table lists in-frame clones only, not all of them. The sample includes roughly 380,000 clones, about 90% of them seen just once. CDR3 length: 13 residues. The ends were cut back, 10 bases at V and 5 bases at J, with 17 bases in the middle. Sequencing was performed on PBMCs or T cells enriched from blood (not recorded which). The receptor was isolated from a woman aged 30 to 39 who had recovered from COVID-19. The chain couples TRBV12-3 or TRBV12-4 to TRBJ1-1; D gene uncertain. CDR3 bases: TGTGCCACTCAGCTAAACACAGTGACTGAAGCTTTCTTT. It yields the protein CATQLNTVTEAFF.